A single TCR beta chain is shown here with its context. What it binds is not known. The sample originates from a study of human T cells and chemical hapten exposure. Regarding the study as a whole: Controls formed significantly fewer large CDR3 similarity clusters than expanded TCRs did.

Single cDNA molecules in the library carried unique molecular identifiers attached during preparation. Each CDR3 protein gets one entry after TCRdb re-called the RACE reads with MiXCR. The sample includes tens of thousands of distinct CDR3 sequences, around 10% of them seen just once. Indicated time point: pre-sensitization, week 0. Treatment: therapeutic diphenylcyclopropenone sensitization with weekly scalp DPC. This specimen consisted of whole blood, obtained in connection with sensitization to the hapten diphenylcyclopropenone (DPC). This sequence was found in a woman aged 35 to 49 with alopecia areata. Some clones in this sample may be carry-over from other donors' samples.

The CDR3 loop is CASRYPGANTEAFF. CDR3 nucleotide sequence: TGTGCCAGCCGTTATCCAGGGGCGAACACTGAAGCTTTCTTT. The chain uses TRBV12-3 or TRBV12-4 and TRBJ1-1; perhaps TRBD1 as D (6 bases). The CDR3 loop spans 14 amino acids. V was shortened by 8 bases and J by 1 base, with 14 bases between the two germline ends.